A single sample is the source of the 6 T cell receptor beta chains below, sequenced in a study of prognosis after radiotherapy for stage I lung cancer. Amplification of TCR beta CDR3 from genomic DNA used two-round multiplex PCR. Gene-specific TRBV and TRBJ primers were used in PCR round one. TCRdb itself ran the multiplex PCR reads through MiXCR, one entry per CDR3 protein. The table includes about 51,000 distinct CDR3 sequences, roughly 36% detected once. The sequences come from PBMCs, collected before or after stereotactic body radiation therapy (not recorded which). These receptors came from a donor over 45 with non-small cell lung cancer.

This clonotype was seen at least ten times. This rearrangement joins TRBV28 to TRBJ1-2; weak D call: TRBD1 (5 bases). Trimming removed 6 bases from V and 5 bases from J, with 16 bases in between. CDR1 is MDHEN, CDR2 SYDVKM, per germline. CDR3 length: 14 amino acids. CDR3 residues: CASSSPGQGYGYTF. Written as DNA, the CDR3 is TGTGCCAGCAGCTCCCCGGGGCAAGGATATGGCTACACCTTC.

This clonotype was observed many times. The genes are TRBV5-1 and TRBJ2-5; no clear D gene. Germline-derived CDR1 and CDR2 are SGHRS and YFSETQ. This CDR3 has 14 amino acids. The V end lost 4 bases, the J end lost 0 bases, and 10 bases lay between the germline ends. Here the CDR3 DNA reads TGCGCCAGCAGCCTCGACACGAACCAAGAGACCCAGTACTTC. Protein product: CASSLDTNQETQYF.

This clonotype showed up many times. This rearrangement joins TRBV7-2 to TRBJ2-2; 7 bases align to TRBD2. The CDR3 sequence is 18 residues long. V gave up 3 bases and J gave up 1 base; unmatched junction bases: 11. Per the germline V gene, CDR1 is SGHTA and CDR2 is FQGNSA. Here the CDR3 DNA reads TGTGCCAGCAGCTTCGCCCCAACTAGCGCCAAGAACACCGGGGAGCTGTTTTTT. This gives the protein CASSFAPTSAKNTGELFF.

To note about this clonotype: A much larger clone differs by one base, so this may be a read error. The CDR3 DNA follows: TGTGCCATCATCCCGGGACTAGCGTCCTACGAGCAGTACTTC. Translation: CAIIPGLASYEQYF. V gene TRBV10-3 combines with J gene TRBJ2-7; 10 bases are a match to TRBD2. Per germline, CDR1 ENHRY and CDR2 SYGVKD. Unmatched junction bases numbered 4, after V lost 7 bases and J lost 1 base. This CDR3 contains 14 residues.

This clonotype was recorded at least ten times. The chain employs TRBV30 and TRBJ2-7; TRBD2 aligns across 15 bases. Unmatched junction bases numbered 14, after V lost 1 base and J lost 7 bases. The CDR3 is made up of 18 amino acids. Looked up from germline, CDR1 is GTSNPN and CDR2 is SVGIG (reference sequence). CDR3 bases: TGTGCCTGGAGTGGCCCGAGGACTAGCGGGAGGGCCAAAAAGGAGCAGTACTTC. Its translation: CAWSGPRTSGRAKKEQYF.

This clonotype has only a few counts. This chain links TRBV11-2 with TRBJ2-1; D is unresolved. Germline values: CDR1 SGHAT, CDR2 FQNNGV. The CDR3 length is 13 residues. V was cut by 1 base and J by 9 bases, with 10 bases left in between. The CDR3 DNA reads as TGTGCCAGCAGCTTAGGGGGATACTCTGAGCAGTTCTTC. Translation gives CASSLGGYSEQFF.